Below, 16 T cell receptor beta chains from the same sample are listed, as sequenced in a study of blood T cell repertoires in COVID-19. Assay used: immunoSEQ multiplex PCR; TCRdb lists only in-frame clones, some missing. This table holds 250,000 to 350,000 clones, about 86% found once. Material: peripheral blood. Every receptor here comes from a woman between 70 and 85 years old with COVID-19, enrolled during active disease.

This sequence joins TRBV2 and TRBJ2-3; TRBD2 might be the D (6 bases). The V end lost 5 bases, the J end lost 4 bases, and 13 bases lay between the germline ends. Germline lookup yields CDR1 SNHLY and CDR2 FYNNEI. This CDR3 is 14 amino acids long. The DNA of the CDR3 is TGTGCCAGCAGTTGGGGGGTATCGGCAGATACGCAGTATTTT. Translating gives CASSWGVSADTQYF.

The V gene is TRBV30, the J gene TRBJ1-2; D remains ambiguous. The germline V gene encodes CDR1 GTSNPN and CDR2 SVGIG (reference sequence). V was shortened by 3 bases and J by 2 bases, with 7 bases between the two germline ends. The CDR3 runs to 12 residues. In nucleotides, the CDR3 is TGTGCCTGGAGCAGGTTCAACTATGGCTACACCTTC. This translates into CAWSRFNYGYTF.

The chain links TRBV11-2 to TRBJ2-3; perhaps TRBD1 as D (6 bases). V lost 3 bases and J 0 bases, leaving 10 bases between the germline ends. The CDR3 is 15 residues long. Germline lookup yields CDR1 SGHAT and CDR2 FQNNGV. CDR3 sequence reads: CASSFDRWSTDTQYF. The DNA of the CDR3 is TGTGCCAGCAGCTTCGACAGGTGGAGCACAGATACGCAGTATTTT.

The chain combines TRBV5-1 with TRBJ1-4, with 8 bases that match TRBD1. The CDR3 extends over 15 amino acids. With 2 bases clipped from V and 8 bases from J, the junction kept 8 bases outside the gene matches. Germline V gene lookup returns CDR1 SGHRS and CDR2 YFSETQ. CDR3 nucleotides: TGCGCCAGCAGCTTACTTGGACAGGGATCGGAAAAACTGTTTTTT. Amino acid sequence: CASSLLGQGSEKLFF.

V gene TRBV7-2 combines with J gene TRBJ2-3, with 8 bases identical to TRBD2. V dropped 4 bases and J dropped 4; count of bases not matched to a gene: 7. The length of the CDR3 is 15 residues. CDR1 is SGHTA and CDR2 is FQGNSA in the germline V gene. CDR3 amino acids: CASSSFGGDADTQYF. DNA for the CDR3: TGTGCCAGCAGCTCGTTCGGGGGGGACGCAGATACGCAGTATTTT.

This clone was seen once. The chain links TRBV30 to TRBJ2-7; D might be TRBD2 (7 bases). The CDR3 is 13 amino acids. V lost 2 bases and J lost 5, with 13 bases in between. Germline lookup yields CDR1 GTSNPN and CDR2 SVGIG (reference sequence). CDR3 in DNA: TGTGCCTGGAGTTTCGGGGGGCGTGACGAGCAGTACTTC. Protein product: CAWSFGGRDEQYF.

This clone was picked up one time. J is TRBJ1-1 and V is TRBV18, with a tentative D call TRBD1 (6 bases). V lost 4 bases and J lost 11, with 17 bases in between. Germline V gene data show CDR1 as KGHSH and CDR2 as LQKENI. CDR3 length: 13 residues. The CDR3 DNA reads TGTGCCAGCTCACGGGCAGCAGGGGCAGAGGCTTTCTTT. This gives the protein CASSRAAGAEAFF.

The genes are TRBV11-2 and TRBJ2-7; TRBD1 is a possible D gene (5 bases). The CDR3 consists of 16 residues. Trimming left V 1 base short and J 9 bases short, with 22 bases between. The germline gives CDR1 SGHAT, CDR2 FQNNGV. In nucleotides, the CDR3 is TGTGCCAGCAGCTTAGTAATTGGATTTGCGTTTAGGGGGCAGTACTTC. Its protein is CASSLVIGFAFRGQYF.

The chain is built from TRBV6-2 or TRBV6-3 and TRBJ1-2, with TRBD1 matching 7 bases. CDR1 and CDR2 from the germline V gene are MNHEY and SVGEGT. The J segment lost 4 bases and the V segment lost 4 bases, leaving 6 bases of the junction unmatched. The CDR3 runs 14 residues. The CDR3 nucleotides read TGTGCCAGCAGTTTCCCGGGACAGCTCTATGGCTACACCTTC. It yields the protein CASSFPGQLYGYTF.

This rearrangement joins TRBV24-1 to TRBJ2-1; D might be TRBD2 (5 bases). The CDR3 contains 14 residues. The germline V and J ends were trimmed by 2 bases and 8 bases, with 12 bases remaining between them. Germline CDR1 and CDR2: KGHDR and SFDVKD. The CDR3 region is CATSDSTGIHEQFF. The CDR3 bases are TGTGCCACCAGTGATTCGACCGGGATCCATGAGCAGTTCTTC.

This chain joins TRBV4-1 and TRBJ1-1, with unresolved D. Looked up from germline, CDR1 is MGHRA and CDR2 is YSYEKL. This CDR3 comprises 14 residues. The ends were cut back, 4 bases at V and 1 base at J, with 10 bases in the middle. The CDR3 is CASSPFQRNTEAFF. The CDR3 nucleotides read TGCGCCAGCAGCCCATTTCAGCGGAACACTGAAGCTTTCTTT.

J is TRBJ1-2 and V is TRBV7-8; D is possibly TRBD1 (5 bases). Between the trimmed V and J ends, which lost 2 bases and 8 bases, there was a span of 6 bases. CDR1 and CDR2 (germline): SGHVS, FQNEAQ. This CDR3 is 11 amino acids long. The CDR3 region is CASSLRGGYTF. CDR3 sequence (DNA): TGTGCCAGCAGCTTACGGGGGGGCTACACCTTC. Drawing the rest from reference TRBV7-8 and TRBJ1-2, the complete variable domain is GAGVSQSPRYKVAKRGQDVALRCDPISGHVSLFWYQQALGQGPEFLTYFQNEAQLDKSGLPSDRFFAERPEGSVSTLKIQRTQQEDSAVYLCASSLRGGYTFGSGTRLTVV.

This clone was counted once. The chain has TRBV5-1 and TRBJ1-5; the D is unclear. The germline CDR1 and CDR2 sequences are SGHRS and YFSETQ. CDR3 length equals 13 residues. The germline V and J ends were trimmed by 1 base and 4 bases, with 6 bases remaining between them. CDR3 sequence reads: CASSLYSNQPQHF. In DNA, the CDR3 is TGCGCCAGCAGCTTGTACTCAAATCAGCCCCAGCATTTT.

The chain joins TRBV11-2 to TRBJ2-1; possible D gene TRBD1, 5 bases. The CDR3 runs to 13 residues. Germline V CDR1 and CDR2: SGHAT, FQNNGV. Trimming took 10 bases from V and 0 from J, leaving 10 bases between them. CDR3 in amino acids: CATTASSYNEQFF. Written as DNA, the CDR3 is TGTGCCACGACAGCAAGCTCCTACAATGAGCAGTTCTTC.

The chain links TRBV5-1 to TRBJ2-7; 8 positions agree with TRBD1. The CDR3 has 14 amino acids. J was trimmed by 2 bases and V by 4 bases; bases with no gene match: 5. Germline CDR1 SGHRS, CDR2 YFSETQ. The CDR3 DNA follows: TGCGCCAGCAGCCCCGGGACAGGTGCCTACGAGCAGTACTTC. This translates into CASSPGTGAYEQYF.

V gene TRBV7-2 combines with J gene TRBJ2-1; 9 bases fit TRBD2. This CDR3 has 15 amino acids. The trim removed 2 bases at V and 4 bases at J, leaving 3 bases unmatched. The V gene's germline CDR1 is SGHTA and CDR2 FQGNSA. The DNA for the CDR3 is TGTGCCAGCAGCTTAAGCGGGGGGCTATACAATGAGCAGTTCTTC. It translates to CASSLSGGLYNEQFF.